The 4 T cell receptor beta chains below all came from one sample that was sequenced in a study of blood T cell repertoires in COVID-19. The table came from immunoSEQ multiplex PCR; TCRdb's copy has only in-frame clones and leaves some out. This table holds about 43,000 clones, over 80% found once. Specimen: peripheral blood. The receptors were sampled from a man in his fifties or sixties with active COVID-19.

This CDR3 reads CASTGTSGGPDVYQETQYF. CDR3 DNA: TGTGCCAGCACTGGTACTAGCGGGGGTCCCGACGTGTACCAAGAGACCCAGTACTTC. The chain links TRBV7-9 to TRBJ2-5; 11 positions match TRBD2. There are 19 residues in the CDR3. Germline V CDR1 and CDR2: SEHNR, FQNEAQ (reference sequence). The V gene end was trimmed by 7 bases and the J gene end by 0 bases; junction bases not matched to a gene: 16.

The chain recombines TRBV5-4 with TRBJ1-2, with 12 nucleotides matching TRBD1. The CDR3 has 14 amino acids. Germline values: CDR1 SGHNT, CDR2 YYREEE (reference sequence). Trimming cost V 4 bases and J 7 bases; bases outside gene matches: 5. The CDR3 reads CASSVGQGAGGYTF. The CDR3 DNA follows: TGTGCCAGCAGCGTGGGACAGGGGGCGGGTGGCTACACCTTC. Complete variable domain (other parts from reference TRBV5-4 and TRBJ1-2): ETGVTQSPTHLIKTRGQQVTLRCSSQSGHNTVSWYQQALGQGPQFIFQYYREEENGRGNFPPRFSGLQFPNYSSELNVNALELDDSALYLCASSVGQGAGGYTFGSGTRLTVV.

This chain links TRBV7-2 with TRBJ1-1, with a possible D match to TRBD1 (6 bases). V was clipped by 6 bases and J by 1 base, with 15 bases between them. Germline-derived CDR1 and CDR2 are SGHTA and FQGNSA. The CDR3 runs 15 residues. Written as DNA, the CDR3 is TGTGCCAGCAGTCGGGGGGCAGCGAAGAACACTGAAGCTTTCTTT. It translates to CASSRGAAKNTEAFF.

J is TRBJ2-1 and V is TRBV5-1; 7 nucleotides line up with TRBD1. The CDR3 runs to 14 residues. Germline V gene data show CDR1 as SGHRS and CDR2 as YFSETQ. Trimming removed 0 bases from V and 8 bases from J; junction bases left unmatched: 5. The CDR3 DNA follows: TGCGCCAGCAGCTTGGTTGACAGGGATGATGAGCAGTTCTTC. It encodes CASSLVDRDDEQFF. The full variable domain, with the rest looked up from reference TRBV5-1 and TRBJ2-1, is KAGVTQTPRYLIKTRGQQVTLSCSPISGHRSVSWYQQTPGQGLQFLFEYFSETQRNKGNFPGRFSGRQFSNSRSEMNVSTLELGDSALYLCASSLVDRDDEQFFGPGTRLTVL.